This T cell receptor beta chain was observed in a study of monozygotic twins with inflammatory bowel disease. Study-wide points: Lower TCRbeta diversity (inverse Simpson) was seen in IBD patients than in healthy co-twins. Relative to healthy twins, IBD patients had fewer clonotypes in common with others, a gap that was especially apparent with disease activity.

Template switching was used to attach UMIs, which incorporated a 6-nucleotide sample barcode. For each CDR3 protein, TCRdb gives one entry from its re-call of the 5' RACE reads, without DNA. With 160,000 or so distinct CDR3 sequences in the sample, the ten largest clones hold 2% to 3%. For this clonotype: Its target is unknown.

The source of this sequence is a human donor with ulcerative colitis or Crohn's disease, or a healthy co-twin of an affected twin (not recorded which). Sequencing used blood.

The chain's CDR3 is CASSMRLALEQFF. This chain joins TRBV14 and TRBJ2-1; the D call from TCRdb, TRBD2, cannot be confirmed without DNA. Germline-derived CDR1 and CDR2 are SGHDN and FVKESK. This CDR3 has 13 residues.